This T cell receptor beta chain came from a study of a mutant IDH1 vaccine in newly diagnosed glioma. The V end lost 0 bases, the J end lost 7 bases, and 11 bases lay between the germline ends. The CDR3 has 14 amino acids. The V gene's germline CDR1 is SGHRS and CDR2 YFSETQ. Time point of the sample: week 5, during vaccination. In every dose of vaccine, 300 ug of mutant IDH1 20-mer peptide was given alongside topical imiquimod. Comment on this clone: Antigen specificity is unknown.

Using immunoSEQ multiplex PCR, the repertoire was profiled, and TCRdb retains in-frame clones only, with some absent. Among 40,000 or so clones listed, around 82% were seen once. This TCR was recovered from a middle-aged man with glioma. Sample: PBMCs, taken from a glioma patient whose treatment included an IDH1 peptide vaccine. This chain joins TRBV5-1 and TRBJ1-5; D gene ambiguous. CDR3 loop: CASSLDGIRQPQHF. The CDR3 DNA reads TGCGCCAGCAGCTTGGACGGGATACGGCAGCCCCAGCATTTT.